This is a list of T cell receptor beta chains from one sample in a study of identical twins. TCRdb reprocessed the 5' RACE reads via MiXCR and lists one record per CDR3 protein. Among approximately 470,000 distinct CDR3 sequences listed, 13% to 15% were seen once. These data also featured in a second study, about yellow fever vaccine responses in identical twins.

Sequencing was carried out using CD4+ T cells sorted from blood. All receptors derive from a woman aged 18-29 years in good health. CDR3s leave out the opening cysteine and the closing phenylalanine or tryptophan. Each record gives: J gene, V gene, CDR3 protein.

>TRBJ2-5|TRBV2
ASSEGRQGRETQY
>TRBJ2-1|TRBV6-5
ATWDRENEQF
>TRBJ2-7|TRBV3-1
ATCLLSGKVHEQY
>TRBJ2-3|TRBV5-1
ASSSLGTSGGHTQY
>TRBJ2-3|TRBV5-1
ASSLVGVPTDTQY
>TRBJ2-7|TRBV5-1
ASSLGGASGEQY
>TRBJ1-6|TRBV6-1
ASSRASHGTLH
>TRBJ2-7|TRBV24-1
ATSDKGQGRNEQY
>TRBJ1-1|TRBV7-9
ASSFGTEEAF
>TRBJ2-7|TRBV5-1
ASSLALQTSGSYEQY
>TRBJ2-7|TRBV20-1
SGGQGGYEQY